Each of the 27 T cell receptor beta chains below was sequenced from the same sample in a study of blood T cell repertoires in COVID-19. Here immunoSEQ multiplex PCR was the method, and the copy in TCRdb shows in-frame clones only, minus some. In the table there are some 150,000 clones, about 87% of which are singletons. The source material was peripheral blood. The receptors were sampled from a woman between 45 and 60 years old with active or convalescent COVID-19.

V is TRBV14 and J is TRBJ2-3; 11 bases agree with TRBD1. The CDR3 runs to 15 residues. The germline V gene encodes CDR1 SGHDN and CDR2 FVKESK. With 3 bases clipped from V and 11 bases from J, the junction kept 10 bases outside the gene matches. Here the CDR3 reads CASSHLDRGPVLQYF. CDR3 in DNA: TGTGCCAGCAGCCACCTGGACAGGGGGCCGGTCCTGCAGTATTTT.

CDR3 sequence reads: CASSSEFEQYF. CDR3 DNA sequence: TGCGCCAGCAGCTCAGAATTCGAGCAGTACTTC. The gene calls are TRBV5-1 and TRBJ2-7; D gene unclear. This CDR3 has 11 amino acids. From germline, CDR1 is SGHRS and CDR2 YFSETQ. Trimming took off 3 bases at V and 6 bases at J, with 7 bases between the two ends.

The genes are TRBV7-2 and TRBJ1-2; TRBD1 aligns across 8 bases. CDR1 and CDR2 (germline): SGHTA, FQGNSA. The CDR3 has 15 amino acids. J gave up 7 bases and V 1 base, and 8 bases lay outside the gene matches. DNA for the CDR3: TGTGCCAGCAGCTTAGTAATACAGGGGGTGGGTGGCTACACCTTC. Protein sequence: CASSLVIQGVGGYTF.

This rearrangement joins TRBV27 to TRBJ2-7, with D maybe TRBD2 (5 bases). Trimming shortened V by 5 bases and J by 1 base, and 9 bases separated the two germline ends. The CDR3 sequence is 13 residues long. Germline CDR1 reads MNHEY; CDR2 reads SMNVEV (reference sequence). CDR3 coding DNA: TGTGCCAGCAGTAGAGGGCCATCCTACGAGCAGTACTTC. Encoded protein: CASSRGPSYEQYF.

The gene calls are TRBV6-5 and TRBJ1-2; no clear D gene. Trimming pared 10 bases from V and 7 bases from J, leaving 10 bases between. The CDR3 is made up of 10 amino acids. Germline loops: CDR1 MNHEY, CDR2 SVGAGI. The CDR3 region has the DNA TGTGCCACCTACCGGGGTGGCTACACCTTC. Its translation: CATYRGGYTF.

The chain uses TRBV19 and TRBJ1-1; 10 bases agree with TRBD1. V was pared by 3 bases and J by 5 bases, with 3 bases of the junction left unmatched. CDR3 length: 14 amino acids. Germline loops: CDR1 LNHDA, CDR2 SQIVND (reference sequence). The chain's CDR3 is CASSIGQGVTEAFF. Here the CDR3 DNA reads TGTGCCAGTAGTATCGGACAGGGGGTTACTGAAGCTTTCTTT.

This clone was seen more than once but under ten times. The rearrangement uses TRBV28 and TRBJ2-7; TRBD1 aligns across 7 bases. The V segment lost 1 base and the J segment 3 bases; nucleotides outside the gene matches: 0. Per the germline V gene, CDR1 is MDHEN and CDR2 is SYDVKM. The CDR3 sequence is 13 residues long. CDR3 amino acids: CASSLYRGYEQYF. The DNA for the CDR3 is TGTGCCAGCAGTTTATACAGGGGCTACGAGCAGTACTTC.

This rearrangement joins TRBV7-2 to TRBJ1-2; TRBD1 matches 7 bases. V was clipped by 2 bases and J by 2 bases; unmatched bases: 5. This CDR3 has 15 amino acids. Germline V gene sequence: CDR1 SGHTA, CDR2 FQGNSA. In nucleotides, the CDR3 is TGTGCCAGCAGCTTATTTGAGGGGGCGAACTATGGCTACACCTTC. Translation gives CASSLFEGANYGYTF.

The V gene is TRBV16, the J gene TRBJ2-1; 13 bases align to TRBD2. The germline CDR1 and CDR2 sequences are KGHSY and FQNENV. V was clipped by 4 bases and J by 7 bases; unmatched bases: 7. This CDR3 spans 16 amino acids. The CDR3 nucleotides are TGTGCCAGCAGCCCCTCCCCGGGACTAGCGGGAAATGAGCAGTTCTTC. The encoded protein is CASSPSPGLAGNEQFF. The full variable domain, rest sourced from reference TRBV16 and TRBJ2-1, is GEEVAQTPKHLVRGEGQKAKLYCAPIKGHSYVFWYQQVLKNEFKFLISFQNENVFDETGMPKERFSAKCLPNSPCSLEIQATKLEDSAVYFCASSPSPGLAGNEQFFGPGTRLTVL.

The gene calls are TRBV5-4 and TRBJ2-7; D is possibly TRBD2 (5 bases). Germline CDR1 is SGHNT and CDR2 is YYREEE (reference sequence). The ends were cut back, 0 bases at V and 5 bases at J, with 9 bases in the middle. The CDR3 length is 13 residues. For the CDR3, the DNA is TGTGCCAGCAGCTTGGTGAGCGGAGACGAGCAGTACTTC. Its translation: CASSLVSGDEQYF.

The CDR3 region is CASSIWTGEDTQYF. The CDR3 nucleotides read TGTGCCAGCAGCATTTGGACAGGGGAGGATACGCAGTATTTT. The J gene is TRBJ2-3, the V gene TRBV13; 9 bases are a match to TRBD1. Germline V CDR1 and CDR2: PRHDT, FYEKMQ (reference sequence). V dropped 5 bases and J dropped 6; count of bases not matched to a gene: 6. The CDR3 loop spans 14 amino acids.

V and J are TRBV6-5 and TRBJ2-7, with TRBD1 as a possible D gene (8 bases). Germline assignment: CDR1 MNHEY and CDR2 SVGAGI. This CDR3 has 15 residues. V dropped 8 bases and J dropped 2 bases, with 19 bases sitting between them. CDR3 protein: CASGTAGDRTYEQYF. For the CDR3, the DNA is TGTGCCAGCGGCACCGCGGGGGACAGGACCTACGAGCAGTACTTC.

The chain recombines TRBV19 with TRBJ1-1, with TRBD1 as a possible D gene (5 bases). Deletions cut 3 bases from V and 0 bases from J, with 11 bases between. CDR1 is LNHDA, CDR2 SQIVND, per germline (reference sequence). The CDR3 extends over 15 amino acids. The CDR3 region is CASSMGRVVNTEAFF. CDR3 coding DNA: TGTGCCAGTAGTATGGGCAGGGTGGTGAACACTGAAGCTTTCTTT.

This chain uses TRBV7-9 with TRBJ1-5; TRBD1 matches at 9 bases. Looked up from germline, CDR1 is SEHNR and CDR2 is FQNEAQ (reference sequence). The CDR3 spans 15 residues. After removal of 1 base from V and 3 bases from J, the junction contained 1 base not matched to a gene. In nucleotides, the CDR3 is TGTGCCAGCAGCTTAGGGACAGGGGACAATCAGCCCCAGCATTTT. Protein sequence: CASSLGTGDNQPQHF.

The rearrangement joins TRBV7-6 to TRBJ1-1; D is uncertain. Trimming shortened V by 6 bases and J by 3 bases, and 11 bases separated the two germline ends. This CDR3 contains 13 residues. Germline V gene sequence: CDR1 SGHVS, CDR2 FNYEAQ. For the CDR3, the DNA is TGTGCCAGCAGTCTTAGCTTGGACACTGAAGCTTTCTTT. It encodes CASSLSLDTEAFF.

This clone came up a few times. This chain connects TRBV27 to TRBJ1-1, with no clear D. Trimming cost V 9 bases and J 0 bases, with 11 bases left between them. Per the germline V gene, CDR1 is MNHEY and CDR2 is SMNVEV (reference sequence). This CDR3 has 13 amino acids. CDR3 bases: TGTGCCAGTATGCAGTACGTGAACACTGAAGCTTTCTTT. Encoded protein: CASMQYVNTEAFF.

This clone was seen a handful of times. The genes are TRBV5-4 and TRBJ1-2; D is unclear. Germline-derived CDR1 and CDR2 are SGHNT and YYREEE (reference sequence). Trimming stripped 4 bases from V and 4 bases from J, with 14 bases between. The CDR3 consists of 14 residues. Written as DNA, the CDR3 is TGTGCCAGCAGCCTAGCCGGGTCACCCTATGGCTACACCTTC. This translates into CASSLAGSPYGYTF.

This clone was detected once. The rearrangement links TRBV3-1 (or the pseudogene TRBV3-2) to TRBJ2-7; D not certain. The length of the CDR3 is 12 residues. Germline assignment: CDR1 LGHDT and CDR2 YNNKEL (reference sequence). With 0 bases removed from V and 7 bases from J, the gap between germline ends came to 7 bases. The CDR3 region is CASSQDAWEQYF. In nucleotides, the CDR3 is TGTGCCAGCAGCCAAGATGCGTGGGAGCAGTACTTC.

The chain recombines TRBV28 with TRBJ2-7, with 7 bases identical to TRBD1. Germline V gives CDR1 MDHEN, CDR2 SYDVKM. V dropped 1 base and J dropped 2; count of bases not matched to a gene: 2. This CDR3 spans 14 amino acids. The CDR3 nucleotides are TGTGCCAGCAGTTTATCGCAGGGGGCCTACGAGCAGTACTTC. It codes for CASSLSQGAYEQYF. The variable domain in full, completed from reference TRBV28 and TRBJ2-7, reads DVKVTQSSRYLVKRTGEKVFLECVQDMDHENMFWYRQDPGLGLRLIYFSYDVKMKEKGDIPEGYSVSREKKERFSLILESASTNQTSMYLCASSLSQGAYEQYFGPGTRLTVT.

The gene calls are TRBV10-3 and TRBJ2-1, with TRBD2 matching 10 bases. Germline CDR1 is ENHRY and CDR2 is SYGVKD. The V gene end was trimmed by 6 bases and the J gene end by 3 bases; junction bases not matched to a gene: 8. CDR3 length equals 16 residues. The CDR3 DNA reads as TGTGCCATCAGCGACGGTCCTAGCGGGAGCTACAATGAGCAGTTCTTC. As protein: CAISDGPSGSYNEQFF.

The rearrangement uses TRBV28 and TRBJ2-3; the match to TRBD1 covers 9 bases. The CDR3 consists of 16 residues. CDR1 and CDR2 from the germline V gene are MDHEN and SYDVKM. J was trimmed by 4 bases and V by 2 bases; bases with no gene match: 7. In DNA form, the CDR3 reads TGTGCCAGCAGTTTACCGGGACAGGGTGGTCCAGATACGCAGTATTTT. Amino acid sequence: CASSLPGQGGPDTQYF.

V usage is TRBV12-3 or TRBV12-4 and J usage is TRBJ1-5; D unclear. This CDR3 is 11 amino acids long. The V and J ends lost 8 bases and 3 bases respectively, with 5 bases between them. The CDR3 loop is CASGPNQPQHF. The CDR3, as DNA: TGTGCCAGCGGCCCCAATCAGCCCCAGCATTTT.

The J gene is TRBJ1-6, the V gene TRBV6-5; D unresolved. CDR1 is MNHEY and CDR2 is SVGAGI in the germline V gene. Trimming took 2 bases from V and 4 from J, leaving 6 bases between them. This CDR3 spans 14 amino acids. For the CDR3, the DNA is TGTGCCAGCAGTTACGAAGCATATAATTCACCCCTCCACTTT. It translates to CASSYEAYNSPLHF.

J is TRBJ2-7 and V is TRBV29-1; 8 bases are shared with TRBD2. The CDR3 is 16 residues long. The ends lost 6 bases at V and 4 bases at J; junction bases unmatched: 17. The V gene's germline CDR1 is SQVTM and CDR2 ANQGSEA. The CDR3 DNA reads TGCAGCGTCCAAGGACCCGGGGGGGCGGGAGCTTACGAGCAGTACTTC. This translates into CSVQGPGGAGAYEQYF.

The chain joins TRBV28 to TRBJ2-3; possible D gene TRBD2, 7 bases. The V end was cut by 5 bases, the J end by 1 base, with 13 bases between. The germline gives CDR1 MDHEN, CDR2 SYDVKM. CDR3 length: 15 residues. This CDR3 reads CASSPEGGGTDTQYF. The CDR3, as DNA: TGTGCCAGCAGTCCCGAGGGGGGGGGCACAGATACGCAGTATTTT.

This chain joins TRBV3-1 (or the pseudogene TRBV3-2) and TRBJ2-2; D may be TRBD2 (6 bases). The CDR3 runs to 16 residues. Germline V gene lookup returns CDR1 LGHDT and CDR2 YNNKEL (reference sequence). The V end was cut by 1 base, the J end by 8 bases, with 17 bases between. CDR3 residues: CASSQVDYLPTGELFF. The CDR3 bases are TGTGCCAGCAGCCAAGTGGACTATCTACCAACGGGGGAGCTGTTTTTT.

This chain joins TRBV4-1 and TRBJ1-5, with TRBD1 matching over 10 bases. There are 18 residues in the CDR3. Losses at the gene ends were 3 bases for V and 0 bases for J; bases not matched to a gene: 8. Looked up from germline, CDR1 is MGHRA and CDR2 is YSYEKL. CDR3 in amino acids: CASSQPGQGRYSNQPQHF. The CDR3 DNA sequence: TGCGCCAGCAGCCAGCCGGGACAGGGGCGATATAGCAATCAGCCCCAGCATTTT.